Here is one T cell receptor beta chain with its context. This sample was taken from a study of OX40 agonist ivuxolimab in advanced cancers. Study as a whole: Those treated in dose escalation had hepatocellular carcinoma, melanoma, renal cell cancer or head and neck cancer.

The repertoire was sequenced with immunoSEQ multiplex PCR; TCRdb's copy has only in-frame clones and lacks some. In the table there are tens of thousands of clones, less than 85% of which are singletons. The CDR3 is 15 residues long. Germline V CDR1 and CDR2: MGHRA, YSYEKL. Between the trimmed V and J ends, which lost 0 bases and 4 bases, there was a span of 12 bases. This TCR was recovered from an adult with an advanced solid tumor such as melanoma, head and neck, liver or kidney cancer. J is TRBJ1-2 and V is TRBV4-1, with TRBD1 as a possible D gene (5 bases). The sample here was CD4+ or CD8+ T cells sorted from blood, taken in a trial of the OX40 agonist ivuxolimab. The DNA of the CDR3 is TGCGCCAGCAGCCAAGAAAGGGGCTTGGGCTATGGCTACACCTTC. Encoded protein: CASSQERGLGYGYTF.